The 26 T cell receptor beta chains reported below all come from one sample, sequenced in a study of blood T cell repertoires in COVID-19. Some clones are missing from TCRdb's copy, which holds only in-frame ones; the method was immunoSEQ multiplex PCR. The sample shows roughly 120,000 clones, 65% to 85% of them seen only once. Sequencing was carried out using peripheral blood. Receptors were obtained from a man between 65 and 85 years old with acute or convalescent COVID-19.

J is TRBJ2-1 and V is TRBV5-6; TRBD2 aligns across 13 bases. J was trimmed by 6 bases and V by 4 bases; bases with no gene match: 16. CDR1 is SGHDT and CDR2 is YYEEEE in the germline V gene. The CDR3 is 19 amino acids. CDR3 protein: CASSRGLAGLSKPRNEQFF. Here the CDR3 DNA reads TGTGCCAGCAGCCGGGGACTAGCGGGGCTATCCAAACCCCGCAATGAGCAGTTCTTC.

Only a few counts were recorded for this clone. The chain joins TRBV11-2 to TRBJ2-2, with D possibly being TRBD2 (7 bases). The germline gives CDR1 SGHAT, CDR2 FQNNGV. The CDR3 totals 17 residues. The V end was cut by 1 base, the J end by 5 bases, with 17 bases between. CDR3 coding DNA: TGTGCCAGCAGCTTAGTTGGGGCGGGGGCCTGGACCGGGGAGCTGTTTTTT. It is translated as CASSLVGAGAWTGELFF. Using reference TRBV11-2 and TRBJ2-2 for the parts outside the CDR3, the full variable domain is EAGVAQSPRYKIIEKRQSVAFWCNPISGHATLYWYQQILGQGPKLLIQFQNNGVVDDSQLPKDRFSAERLKGVDSTLKIQPAKLEDSAVYLCASSLVGAGAWTGELFFGEGSRLTVL.

The rearrangement links TRBV6-5 to TRBJ1-4; tentative D call: TRBD1 (6 bases). Trimming shortened V by 0 bases and J by 8 bases, and 13 bases separated the two germline ends. CDR3 size: 15 residues. CDR1 and CDR2 (germline): MNHEY, SVGAGI. CDR3 sequence (DNA): TGTGCCAGCAGTTACTCATCAGGGGTAGGGGAAAAACTGTTTTTT. Translated, it gives CASSYSSGVGEKLFF.

The chain carries TRBV6-5 and TRBJ1-1; 11 bases fit TRBD1. The V and J ends lost 5 bases and 3 bases, in that order; junction bases with no gene match: 5. The CDR3 has 15 amino acids. Per germline, CDR1 MNHEY and CDR2 SVGAGI. DNA of the CDR3: TGTGCCAGCAGTCACTGGACAGGGGGCTACACTGAAGCTTTCTTT. Protein product: CASSHWTGGYTEAFF.

The chain carries TRBV6-5 and TRBJ2-7, with 7 nucleotides matching TRBD2. The ends lost 7 bases at V and 2 bases at J; junction bases unmatched: 8. The CDR3 is 14 residues long. Germline V CDR1 and CDR2: MNHEY, SVGAGI. The CDR3 protein is CASKERGPAYEQYF. The CDR3 DNA reads as TGTGCCAGCAAGGAGCGGGGCCCTGCCTACGAGCAGTACTTC.

V gene TRBV7-2 combines with J gene TRBJ1-2; TRBD1 matches 11 bases. J was trimmed by 2 bases and V by 1 base; bases with no gene match: 0. CDR1 SGHTA and CDR2 FQGNSA come from the germline V gene. The CDR3 loop spans 15 amino acids. This chain's CDR3 is CASSLGTGGNYGYTF. CDR3 coding DNA: TGTGCCAGCAGCTTAGGGACAGGGGGCAACTATGGCTACACCTTC. Complete variable domain (other parts from reference TRBV7-2 and TRBJ1-2): GAGVSQSPSNKVTEKGKDVELRCDPISGHTALYWYRQSLGQGLEFLIYFQGNSAPDKSGLPSDRFSAERTGGSVSTLTIQRTQQEDSAVYLCASSLGTGGNYGYTFGSGTRLTVV.

The J gene is TRBJ2-6, the V gene TRBV2; 8 nucleotides align to TRBD1. Germline V gene lookup returns CDR1 SNHLY and CDR2 FYNNEI. V shed 6 bases, J shed 0 bases, and the junction held 10 bases outside the gene matches. This CDR3 comprises 18 residues. In DNA, the CDR3 is TGTGCCAGCAGGGGACAGGAGCGGTTCCCCTCTGGGGCCAACGTCCTGACTTTC. Residues: CASRGQERFPSGANVLTF.

The J gene is TRBJ1-1, the V gene TRBV7-9, with D hard to call. The germline CDR1 and CDR2 sequences are SEHNR and FQNEAQ (reference sequence). V was trimmed by 2 bases and J by 0 bases, leaving 4 bases between them. There are 13 residues in the CDR3. The CDR3 reads CASSLQLNTEAFF. The CDR3 DNA reads TGTGCCAGCAGCTTACAATTGAACACTGAAGCTTTCTTT.

The J gene is TRBJ2-2, the V gene TRBV5-6; a weak D match, TRBD2 (5 bases). The V gene's germline CDR1 is SGHDT and CDR2 YYEEEE. V was cut by 3 bases and J by 6 bases, with 9 bases left in between. The CDR3 spans 13 residues. This CDR3 reads CASSWTRSGELFF. The CDR3 bases are TGTGCCAGCAGCTGGACTCGGTCCGGGGAGCTGTTTTTT.

The rearrangement joins TRBV7-8 to TRBJ2-3; tentative D call: TRBD2 (5 bases). Germline CDR1 is SGHVS and CDR2 is FQNEAQ. The CDR3 covers 15 residues. V gave up 5 bases and J gave up 1 base, with 13 bases separating them. CDR3 protein: CASSRSFGGTDTQYF. CDR3 coding DNA: TGTGCCAGCAGCAGGTCCTTCGGGGGCACAGATACGCAGTATTTT.

This clone has just a few counts. Other nucleotide sequences from this sample produce the same CDR3. The chain links TRBV10-3 to TRBJ1-1; 7 bases line up with TRBD1. Germline CDR1 and CDR2: ENHRY and SYGVKD. The V segment lost 3 bases and the J segment 0 bases; nucleotides outside the gene matches: 4. There are 15 residues in the CDR3. This CDR3 reads CAISDPGQVNTEAFF. The CDR3 DNA reads as TGTGCCATCAGTGATCCCGGACAGGTGAACACTGAAGCTTTCTTT.

This clone appeared once. This chain uses TRBV28 with TRBJ2-1, with 7 positions matching TRBD2. The CDR3 length is 15 residues. Germline-derived CDR1 and CDR2 are MDHEN and SYDVKM. V shed 3 bases and J 4 bases; nucleotides not matched to a gene: 6. CDR3 nucleotides: TGTGCCAGCAGTTTTCCACTAGCGCCTTACAATGAGCAGTTCTTC. Encoded protein: CASSFPLAPYNEQFF.

This chain joins TRBV10-3 and TRBJ2-5; 12 nucleotides line up with TRBD2. V trimming: 4 bases; J trimming: 3 bases; junction bases outside the gene matches: 6. Germline-derived CDR1 and CDR2 are ENHRY and SYGVKD. The CDR3 has 16 amino acids. The CDR3 reads CAISGSSGGAKETQYF. The CDR3 nucleotides are TGTGCCATCAGTGGGTCTAGCGGGGGGGCAAAAGAGACCCAGTACTTC.

This rearrangement joins TRBV29-1 to TRBJ2-5; weak D call: TRBD2 (7 bases). CDR3 size: 13 residues. Germline V gene data show CDR1 as SQVTM and CDR2 as ANQGSEA. V was clipped by 4 bases and J by 7 bases, with 16 bases between them. The CDR3 sequence: CSVVLWGGATQYF. CDR3 in DNA: TGCAGCGTTGTTTTGTGGGGGGGGGCGACCCAGTACTTC.

This rearrangement joins TRBV9 to TRBJ1-1, with 7 bases lining up with TRBD1. CDR1 is SGDLS and CDR2 is YYNGEE in the germline V gene. Losses at the gene ends were 3 bases for V and 3 bases for J; bases not matched to a gene: 2. The CDR3 length is 13 residues. The CDR3 is CASSGRGDTEAFF. CDR3 nucleotides: TGTGCCAGCAGCGGCAGGGGGGACACTGAAGCTTTCTTT.

This rearrangement joins TRBV2 to TRBJ1-4, with 7 bases aligning to TRBD1. CDR3 length: 15 residues. Trimming removed 7 bases from V and 5 bases from J; junction bases left unmatched: 10. The germline CDR1 and CDR2 sequences are SNHLY and FYNNEI. Here the CDR3 DNA reads TGTGCCAGCATTCCTAATGGGGGACAGAATGAAAAACTGTTTTTT. Translated, it gives CASIPNGGQNEKLFF.

The chain carries TRBV10-3 and TRBJ2-7; D may be TRBD1 (6 bases). Per the germline V gene, CDR1 is ENHRY and CDR2 is SYGVKD. V was clipped by 6 bases and J by 7 bases, with 16 bases between them. This CDR3 region has 13 residues. The CDR3 region is CAIRPLQGGEQYF. CDR3 DNA: TGTGCCATCAGGCCCCTACAGGGCGGGGAGCAGTACTTC.

The chain employs TRBV6-5 and TRBJ1-2; 9 bases are shared with TRBD1. Germline V CDR1 and CDR2: MNHEY, SVGAGI. The CDR3 runs to 13 residues. V lost 7 bases, J lost 8 bases, and 8 bases stayed unmatched. The CDR3 nucleotides are TGTGCCAGCACCCCGAGGGACAGGGAAGGCTACACCTTC. This gives the protein CASTPRDREGYTF.

This chain links TRBV15 with TRBJ1-3; 10 nucleotides agree with TRBD1. CDR1 is LNHNV, CDR2 YYDKDF, per germline (reference sequence). The V gene end was trimmed by 5 bases and the J gene end by 4 bases; junction bases not matched to a gene: 5. The CDR3 covers 15 residues. CDR3 sequence: CATSLDRGPGNTIYF. The DNA for the CDR3 is TGTGCCACCAGCCTAGACAGGGGGCCAGGAAACACCATATATTTT.

The chain links TRBV10-3 to TRBJ1-3; maybe TRBD1 (5 bases). Germline CDR1 ENHRY, CDR2 SYGVKD. V gave up 10 bases and J gave up 0 bases, with 7 bases separating them. This CDR3 comprises 12 residues. The CDR3: CATQASGNTIYF. The CDR3 DNA sequence: TGTGCCACACAGGCCTCTGGAAACACCATATATTTT.

The chain combines TRBV2 with TRBJ1-2, with 7 bases that match TRBD1. This CDR3 comprises 13 residues. The V gene end was trimmed by 6 bases and the J gene end by 6 bases; junction bases not matched to a gene: 7. Germline lookup yields CDR1 SNHLY and CDR2 FYNNEI. The CDR3 bases are TGTGCCAGCAGCCTGGAAGGGGGCAATGGCTACACCTTC. Residues: CASSLEGGNGYTF.

V usage is TRBV11-1 and J usage is TRBJ1-1; D remains unclear. V dropped 5 bases and J dropped 1 base, with 8 bases sitting between them. Germline V gene sequence: CDR1 SGHAT, CDR2 FQDESV (reference sequence). CDR3 length: 13 residues. As DNA, the CDR3 is TGTGCCAGCAGCCTACAGCCGAACACTGAAGCTTTCTTT. This gives the protein CASSLQPNTEAFF. The variable domain in full, with the rest retrieved from reference TRBV11-1 and TRBJ1-1, is EAEVAQSPRYKITEKSQAVAFWCDPISGHATLYWYRQILGQGPELLVQFQDESVVDDSQLPKDRFSAERLKGVDSTLKIQPAELGDSAMYLCASSLQPNTEAFFGQGTRLTVV.

The gene calls are TRBV6-5 and TRBJ2-7, with D maybe TRBD1 (6 bases). Trimming removed 5 bases at V and 3 bases at J, with 14 bases between. CDR1 MNHEY and CDR2 SVGAGI come from the germline V gene. The CDR3 runs 14 residues. The CDR3 reads CASSTYGQLYEQYF. CDR3 in DNA: TGTGCCAGCAGTACTTACGGACAGCTCTACGAGCAGTACTTC.

The chain employs TRBV7-2 and TRBJ1-6; the D gene is possibly TRBD1 (5 bases). CDR1 and CDR2 (germline): SGHTA, FQGNSA. The V and J ends lost 4 bases and 9 bases respectively, with 16 bases between them. There are 15 residues in the CDR3. The CDR3 DNA sequence: TGTGCCAGCAGCTCCGGGACTGGTTTTCTTTCACCCCTCCACTTT. This codes for CASSSGTGFLSPLHF.

This chain joins TRBV19 and TRBJ1-5; D is perhaps TRBD1 (6 bases). With 6 bases removed from V and 4 bases from J, the gap between germline ends came to 16 bases. The CDR3 covers 15 residues. Germline loops: CDR1 LNHDA, CDR2 SQIVND (reference sequence). CDR3 sequence reads: CASSKRGHLNQPQHF. CDR3 sequence (DNA): TGTGCCAGTAGCAAAAGGGGACACCTTAATCAGCCCCAGCATTTT.

This chain connects TRBV5-1 to TRBJ1-6, with TRBD1 as a possible D gene (5 bases). Germline V gene lookup returns CDR1 SGHRS and CDR2 YFSETQ. This CDR3 has 17 residues. Trimming left V 1 base short and J 6 bases short, with 17 bases between. CDR3 protein: CASSLNSGAGSNSPLHF. CDR3 sequence (DNA): TGCGCCAGCAGCTTGAACAGTGGGGCAGGCTCTAATTCACCCCTCCACTTT.